Listed here are 22 T cell receptor beta chains from one sample, sequenced in a study of blood T cell repertoires in COVID-19. Method: immunoSEQ multiplex PCR; TCRdb's copy keeps in-frame clones and lacks some. The profile shows tens of thousands of clones, about 91% of them singletons. Material: peripheral blood. The receptors derive from a man between 50 and 59 years old with acute or convalescent COVID-19.

This chain connects TRBV28 to TRBJ1-6; tentative D call: TRBD1 (5 bases). The germline CDR1 and CDR2 sequences are MDHEN and SYDVKM. V was pared by 6 bases and J by 9 bases, with 21 bases between. CDR3 length equals 16 residues. CDR3 sequence: CASRTHDSGQGSPLHF. The CDR3 coding sequence is TGTGCCAGCAGGACCCATGACAGTGGGCAGGGTTCACCCCTCCACTTT.

With respect to this clone: Other DNA sequences of this sample code for an identical CDR3. The chain links TRBV5-1 to TRBJ2-2; maybe TRBD2 (5 bases). V was pared by 4 bases and J by 8 bases, with 15 bases between. Germline CDR1 SGHRS, CDR2 YFSETQ. The CDR3 is made up of 14 amino acids. The CDR3 DNA follows: TGCGCCAGCAGCGAGGGCGCGGCCGGGGGGGAGCTGTTTTTT. Translation gives CASSEGAAGGELFF.

The chain combines TRBV6-5 with TRBJ1-2; TRBD1 agrees at 10 bases. The CDR3 covers 15 residues. The germline gives CDR1 MNHEY, CDR2 SVGAGI. J gave up 4 bases and V 8 bases, and 10 bases lay outside the gene matches. The CDR3 nucleotides are TGTGCCAGCCCGGGACAGGGGACCTCTGTCTATGGCTACACCTTC. Protein product: CASPGQGTSVYGYTF.

The gene calls are TRBV29-1 and TRBJ2-1; TRBD1 matches at 8 bases. In germline, CDR1 is SQVTM, CDR2 ANQGSEA. J was trimmed by 3 bases and V by 2 bases; bases with no gene match: 6. The length of the CDR3 is 15 residues. The CDR3 DNA is TGCAGCGTTGAAACGGACAGGGAAATCTACAATGAGCAGTTCTTC. Encoded protein: CSVETDREIYNEQFF.

The chain is built from TRBV6-5 and TRBJ2-7; D unresolved. Germline CDR1 and CDR2: MNHEY and SVGAGI. Trimming shortened V by 6 bases and J by 3 bases, and 9 bases separated the two germline ends. This CDR3 is built from 12 residues. The DNA of the CDR3 is TGTGCCAGCAGCCAGACTGGCTACGAGCAGTACTTC. It yields the protein CASSQTGYEQYF.

This chain uses TRBV7-3 with TRBJ1-3, with unresolved D. Trimming stripped 2 bases from V and 0 bases from J, with 14 bases between. Germline-derived CDR1 and CDR2 are SGHTA and FQGTGA. The CDR3 covers 17 residues. The CDR3 sequence is CASSLHPPSYSGNTIYF. As DNA, the CDR3 is TGTGCCAGCAGCTTACACCCCCCCAGTTACTCTGGAAACACCATATATTTT.

The chain recombines TRBV21-1 with TRBJ2-2; TRBD1 is taken as the D call from the table, unchecked against the DNA. TRBV21-1 is listed as a pseudogene. The CDR3 sequence is 16 residues long. CDR3 sequence reads: CASSIQGRSNTGELFF. In nucleotides, the CDR3 is TGTGCCAGCAGCATACAGGGGCGTTCGAACACCGGGGAGCTGTTTTTT.

V and J are TRBV3-1 (or the pseudogene TRBV3-2) and TRBJ2-1, with 7 bases aligning to TRBD2. The CDR3 runs 14 residues. The V segment lost 4 bases and the J segment 10 bases; nucleotides outside the gene matches: 10. Per the germline V gene, CDR1 is LGHDT and CDR2 is YNNKEL (reference sequence). CDR3 sequence reads: CASSLFMSGEEQFF. CDR3 DNA sequence: TGTGCCAGCAGCCTGTTCATGAGCGGGGAAGAGCAGTTCTTC.

This clone was seen a handful of times. The junction departs from germline at one end; a sequencing error may be responsible. J is TRBJ1-6 and V is TRBV25-1; tentatively, D is TRBD1 (5 bases). Germline lookup yields CDR1 MGHDK and CDR2 SYGVNS. The CDR3 contains 13 residues. CDR3 in amino acids: CASSRDYYSPLHF. The CDR3 DNA reads as TGTGCCAGCAGCCGGGACTATTATTCACCCCTCCACTTT.

This clone occurred a few times. This chain connects TRBV7-9 to TRBJ1-2, with D possibly being TRBD1 (5 bases). Between the trimmed V and J ends, which lost 8 bases and 5 bases, there was a span of 15 bases. Per germline, CDR1 SEHNR and CDR2 FQNEAQ (reference sequence). The CDR3 consists of 13 residues. CDR3 nucleotides: TGTGCCAGCTCACCCGGGGGAATGTATGGCTACACCTTC. Its protein product is CASSPGGMYGYTF.

The V gene is TRBV6-5, the J gene TRBJ2-1; 11 bases match TRBD1. CDR1 is MNHEY, CDR2 SVGAGI, per germline. Trimming cost V 6 bases and J 6 bases; bases outside gene matches: 7. This CDR3 is 15 amino acids long. Here the CDR3 DNA reads TGTGCCAGCAGCTTTACCGGGACAGGGGGCAATGAGCAGTTCTTC. Residues: CASSFTGTGGNEQFF.

This clone was recorded once. The rearrangement links TRBV3-1 (or the pseudogene TRBV3-2) to TRBJ2-1; no firm D call. The germline V and J ends were trimmed by 1 base and 8 bases, with 9 bases remaining between them. CDR3 length: 13 amino acids. Germline V lookup: CDR1 LGHDT, CDR2 YNNKEL (reference sequence). In DNA form, the CDR3 reads TGTGCCAGCAGCCAAGTTGGGCAATATGAGCAGTTCTTC. It yields the protein CASSQVGQYEQFF.

This chain connects TRBV3-1 (or the pseudogene TRBV3-2) to TRBJ2-5; 12 bases agree with TRBD2. The V and J ends lost 2 bases and 3 bases, in that order; junction bases with no gene match: 4. The CDR3 sequence is 16 residues long. Germline values: CDR1 LGHDT, CDR2 YNNKEL (reference sequence). The CDR3 DNA reads TGTGCCAGCAGCCAATCTAGCGGGGGGGCCGAAGAGACCCAGTACTTC. Its translation is CASSQSSGGAEETQYF.

The chain joins TRBV24-1 to TRBJ1-4; TRBD1 matches 10 bases. CDR3 length equals 22 residues. Germline V gene lookup returns CDR1 KGHDR and CDR2 SFDVKD. J lost 8 bases, V lost 1 base, and 24 bases had no gene match. The CDR3, as DNA: TGTGCCACCAGTGATTTAGACAGGGGGCGACGTTCCTTAATGGGAGTAAGAGAAAAACTGTTTTTT. The encoded protein is CATSDLDRGRRSLMGVREKLFF.

CDR3 DNA: TGTGCCAGCAGTTCTAGCGGACGTAGCACAGATACGCAGTATTTT. Translated: CASSSSGRSTDTQYF. The chain is built from TRBV2 and TRBJ2-3; 7 bases align to TRBD2. The CDR3 is 15 residues long. V trimming: 5 bases; J trimming: 0 bases; junction bases outside the gene matches: 5. Germline V gene data show CDR1 as SNHLY and CDR2 as FYNNEI.

The V and J genes are TRBV5-8 and TRBJ1-2; D is uncertain. The germline V and J ends were trimmed by 4 bases and 6 bases, with 19 bases remaining between them. CDR3 length: 15 amino acids. The V gene's germline CDR1 is SGHTS and CDR2 YDEGEE. This CDR3 is CASSRQPGSIDGYTF. The CDR3 nucleotides are TGTGCCAGCAGCCGTCAACCGGGGTCAATAGATGGCTACACCTTC.

This chain joins TRBV5-1 and TRBJ2-3; 13 positions match TRBD2. The V segment lost 4 bases and the J segment 2 bases; nucleotides outside the gene matches: 10. This CDR3 has 18 residues. CDR1 is SGHRS, CDR2 YFSETQ, per germline. Here the CDR3 DNA reads TGCGCCAGCAGCCTGCAACTAGCGGGGGGGCCAATCACAGATACGCAGTATTTT. Protein product: CASSLQLAGGPITDTQYF.

The chain is built from TRBV24-1 and TRBJ2-2, with TRBD2 as a possible D gene (5 bases). The length of the CDR3 is 15 residues. Trimming cost V 3 bases and J 7 bases, with 14 bases left between them. The germline gives CDR1 KGHDR, CDR2 SFDVKD. This CDR3 is CATSDPRTPGGELFF. The CDR3 bases are TGTGCCACCAGTGATCCTCGGACTCCTGGCGGGGAGCTGTTTTTT.

This rearrangement joins TRBV5-1 to TRBJ2-7; D possibly corresponds to TRBD1 (5 bases). This CDR3 spans 13 amino acids. V lost 0 bases to trimming and J lost 5 bases, with 9 bases between them. The germline gives CDR1 SGHRS, CDR2 YFSETQ. The CDR3 reads CASSLGRVDEQYF. The CDR3 DNA follows: TGCGCCAGCAGCTTGGGCAGGGTAGACGAGCAGTACTTC.

This chain joins TRBV3-1 (or the pseudogene TRBV3-2) and TRBJ2-7; 7 bases are a match to TRBD2. V was clipped by 0 bases and J by 1 base; unmatched bases: 6. Germline-derived CDR1 and CDR2 are LGHDT and YNNKEL (reference sequence). The CDR3 is made up of 16 amino acids. The CDR3 coding sequence is TGTGCCAGCAGCCAAGAACCCCTAGCGGTATCCTACGAGCAGTACTTC. It encodes CASSQEPLAVSYEQYF.

The chain combines TRBV6-5 with TRBJ1-2; 9 bases map to TRBD1. With V trimmed by 0 bases and J by 5 bases, 7 bases remained unmatched. The CDR3 loop spans 16 amino acids. Germline loops: CDR1 MNHEY, CDR2 SVGAGI. The chain's CDR3 is CASSYSNRGRSYGYTF. DNA of the CDR3: TGTGCCAGCAGTTACTCGAACAGGGGGCGAAGTTATGGCTACACCTTC.

The chain uses TRBV3-1 (or the pseudogene TRBV3-2) and TRBJ2-4; perhaps TRBD1 as D (5 bases). In germline, CDR1 is LGHDT, CDR2 YNNKEL (reference sequence). V lost 4 bases and J lost 0, with 16 bases in between. The CDR3 totals 17 residues. The CDR3 protein is CASSPGGASLAKNIQYF. The DNA for the CDR3 is TGTGCCAGCAGCCCAGGTGGGGCCTCGCTAGCCAAAAACATTCAGTACTTC.